One TCR beta chain is described in this entry. Its antigen remains unidentified. No clone much larger than this one lies a single base away; base qualities are absent. Other DNA sequences in the sample encode the same CDR3. This sample is part of a study of cytomegalovirus exposure and HLA in healthy donors (TCRdb year 2017). About the full investigation: In an earlier analysis of some 550 of the donors, 276 Gb of sequence data and 95 million to 130 million unique TCR beta sequences from some 170 million T cells were reported. About 280 gigabases of sequencing data and around 85 million unique TCR sequences made up an early release that covered 500 to 700 HLA-typed donors. Of the roughly 410 genotyped donors, less than 90% were placed in the genetic ancestry cluster associated with self-reported Caucasian donors. The study aimed to test whether signatures of past pathogen exposure could be identified by cataloging public T cell receptors. The T cell repertoires of under 700 subjects were profiled by immunosequencing and related to cytomegalovirus serostatus. Besides the first cohort of roughly 640 subjects, a separate validation cohort made up of over 100 different subjects was used. High-throughput TCR immunosequencing, statistical association of individual TCRs with disease status, and machine learning were combined to predict cytomegalovirus infection status. A later analysis re-examined previously published TCR beta repertoires from 500 to 700 donors and added high-resolution HLA genotyping to investigate patterns of TCR occurrence. The later analysis used no new phenotypic data to find candidate immune exposures, relying instead on TCR beta sequences and their occurrence across donors. An earlier analysis of 500 to 750 of the donors applied high-throughput TCR beta sequencing to assess whether each TCR beta V gene segment acted as functional or pseudogenic. Donor age, sex, ethnicity and CMV serostatus were compiled together with the repertoire data. A later genetic analysis used genome-wide SNP genotypes for 398 of the 666 donors, treating that subset as a discovery cohort. All discovery cohort repertoires had been generated on a single sequencing platform. HLA typing included class I and class II loci at four-digit resolution. The number of donors typed differed by locus, with 629-630 for A, B, C, DRB1 and DQB1, 522 for DQA1, 600 to 610 for DPA1, and over 400 for DPB1. Because of strong linkage in the cohort, roughly five DR-DQ haplotypes were treated as single units for association and clustering. On average, roughly 250,000 unique TCR beta nucleotide sequences were sequenced per donor among more than 350 genotyped donors of the cohort, with about 19% of those sequences being non-productive.

Library creation used the immunoSEQ multiplex PCR assay. For the multiplex PCR, a mixture combining 60 forward primers for TCR Vbeta segments and 13 reverse primers for TCR Jbeta segments was used. A multiplex PCR assay on genomic DNA amplified the CDR3 region of rearranged TCR beta genes. Amplified TCR beta libraries were sequenced as 87-base-pair reads on the Illumina HiSeq System. Per the original workflow: A later analysis tallied 80 million to 95 million unique TCR beta chains across the roughly 610 repertoires, and about 12 million of those chains were shared by two or more donors. To remove PCR and sequencing errors, raw reads were error-corrected and collapsed into unique sequences using a nearest-neighbor algorithm that merged closely related sequences. CDR3 sequences were aligned to IMGT reference sequences to assign V, D and J gene segments. For a sequence to be retained, at least a six-nucleotide match to both a V gene segment and a J gene segment was required. A rearrangement counted as productive if the CDR3 had no stop codons and remained in frame with V and J, and every other rearrangement counted as non-productive. Following IMGT convention, CDR3 was defined as the stretch from the second conserved V-encoded cysteine to the conserved J-encoded phenylalanine. The earlier analysis of about 560 of the donors excluded any sequence lacking an unambiguous match to a single V gene segment. An earlier analysis of about 590 of the donors classified V segments as functional when productive rearrangements were above 56.7% and as segregating when the standard deviation between donors was above 5%. A statistical classification framework was built to diagnose cytomegalovirus status from the catalog of TCR beta chain sequences. In a later analysis, V and J genes were assigned by comparing TCR nucleotide sequences against IMGT/GENE-DB human TR gene sequences. A later analysis assigned CDR3 sequences and most-parsimonious VDJ recombination scenarios with the TCRdist pipeline. In a later analysis, each TCR beta chain was defined by its CDR3 amino acid sequence together with its V-gene family, and reads without a unique V-gene family were excluded. To address suspected cross-contamination and a sequencing artifact, a later analysis removed roughly 580 highly shared, low-generation-probability nucleotide sequences. A later analysis calculated a clonal expansion index for each public chain from normalized within-repertoire ranks of inferred template counts. In a later analysis, generation probabilities were computed with a VDJ recombination model fitted to out-of-frame rearrangements, and the resulting probabilities were checked against IGoR. A later analysis scored TCR-TCR, TCR-HLA and TCR-CMV co-occurrence with hypergeometric tests, applying a repertoire-size bias correction to TCR pairs. A later analysis estimated false discovery rates by permuting HLA or CMV assignments 20 times. In a later analysis, co-occurring TCRs were grouped using DBSCAN, with TCRdist sequence similarity added in when clustering inside HLA-allele-positive subsets. Repertoires with fewer than 30,000 or more than 120,000 public chains, plus five repertoires with anomalous nucleotide sharing, were excluded from co-occurrence clustering. TCRdb retrieved this table from immuneACCESS and kept in-frame rearrangements only. Not all clones are present; in checked studies, unresolved V genes account for under half, and no reason is known for the remainder. The DNA gave D and trimming, while V, J and clone size come from that table. Across this sample there are 150,000 to 200,000 clones, with about 81% seen only once. Roughly 0.99% of the sample is taken by the ten largest.

Summary of the overall study and its limitations: CMV serostatus was the only immune exposure information available for the cohort. Broadly in line with IMGT annotations, most TCR beta V segments showed up in productive rearrangements about 87% or about 30% of the time in an earlier analysis of roughly 590 of the donors. Most CMV-associated TCR beta chains appeared to be HLA-restricted in a later analysis, and the HLA associations seemed to be driven largely by CMV exposure. The study listed approximately 150 TCR beta chains as associated with cytomegalovirus. In vitro tests confirmed that a few of the cytomegalovirus-associated TCR beta chains recognize cytomegalovirus antigens. Linkage disequilibrium might explain the correlated functional status among segregating V segments, but an unknown experimental factor could not be ruled out. In both the original and validation cohorts, the classifier was reported to diagnose cytomegalovirus status with high specificity and sensitivity. In a later analysis, the rate of TCR association differed among HLA loci, with DRB1 alleles having the most associated TCRs and HLA-C alleles having the fewest. A cluster of highly shared sequence variants was judged likely to be a technical artifact of the sequencing pipeline. Specific HLA alleles were associated with roughly 17,000 TCR beta sequences at a false discovery rate of 0.05 in a later analysis. Compared with equally common non-associated chains, HLA-associated TCR beta chains in a later analysis were more clonally expanded and had lower generation probabilities. In this cohort, only TCR beta chains were sequenced, and detectable features were limited by the absence of alpha or paired-chain data. Because counts were too low, some 17 rarely observed V segments, including chromosome 9 orphons, were excluded from the earlier analysis of fewer than 650 of the donors. HLA typing was unavailable for some donors at each locus, so association tests used only the typed subset. An association between a missense DCLRE1C variant and V-gene and J-gene trimming of TCR beta chains was found in a later genetic analysis and replicated in an independent cohort. A further reported finding was that TCR beta sequences accurately predicted the HLA-A and HLA-B alleles for most subjects in the first cohort. Compared with the approximately 600-donor mean, donors in an Asian-associated ancestry cluster had fewer N-insertions in productive TCRs, according to a later genetic analysis. A later analysis reported that several top co-occurrence clusters appeared linked to parvovirus B19, influenza, CMV and Epstein-Barr virus. Strong co-occurrence of HLA alleles, especially DR and DQ, made assigning TCR associations to individual alleles difficult. The authors suggested that the approach could potentially be extended to other disease states and immunological phenotypes. Most TCR sequences were observed very rarely across donors, whereas some public TCRs were present in many individuals. The presence/absence analyses assumed that sequencing depth was roughly uniform across donors, and that assumption may not be true.

The cohort consisted of fewer than 700 healthy bone marrow donors. At the time of sampling, all cohort members were nominally healthy, though unrecorded immune exposures were likely present. The donor was CMV seropositive and was included in the group of 270 or so seropositive cohort members. Each donor provided a peripheral blood sample, and peripheral blood mononuclear cells were used for TCR beta sequencing. Genomic DNA was extracted from the blood cell samples with the Qiagen DNeasy Blood Extraction Kit. The sequence came from a girl aged 2 to 9 in good health and CMV-seropositive. Sequencing was performed on PBMCs.

The CDR3 reads CASSLGAENYGYTF. The DNA is TGCGCCAGCAGCTTGGGTGCAGAAAACTATGGCTACACCTTC. The chain is made from TRBV5-1 and TRBJ1-2; the D gene lacks a confident call. Cut back by 0 bases and 2 bases, the V and J ends lie 8 bases apart. The germline V gene specifies SGHRS as CDR1 and YFSETQ as CDR2. Its CDR3 holds 14 amino acids, cysteine through phenylalanine. The sequence is cut down to CDR3 DNA, 42 bases in frame from base 1.